One T cell receptor beta chain is described in this entry. Its specificity is unknown. The CDR3 sequence is 13 residues long. V was clipped by 5 bases and J by 3 bases, with 7 bases between them. Per the germline V gene, CDR1 is SGHTA and CDR2 is FQGNSA. Runs used v3.0 of the immunoSEQ assay and were done at survey level. Libraries were prepared by immunoSEQ multiplex PCR; TCRdb keeps only in-frame clonotypes and omits some of them. The sample shows tens of thousands of clones, roughly 88% of them seen only once. This sample was included in a study of long-term antiretroviral therapy in people with HIV. Findings and caveats of the study: The study lacked data on ART adherence, viral resistance or therapy changes. The blood, collected between 2004 and 2017, was possibly taken under older ART regimens. After ART, diversity increased yet remained lower than transplant donor controls.

Source: unsorted PBMCs, taken 2.2 years after starting antiretroviral therapy. This rearrangement joins TRBV7-2 to TRBJ2-2; D not certain. The receptor comes from a young man with HIV. CDR3 nucleotide sequence: TGTGCCAGCAGCCCCCGATACACCGGGGAGCTGTTTTTT. Protein: CASSPRYTGELFF. The complete variable domain, with remaining parts taken from reference TRBV7-2 and TRBJ2-2, reads GAGVSQSPSNKVTEKGKDVELRCDPISGHTALYWYRQSLGQGLEFLIYFQGNSAPDKSGLPSDRFSAERTGGSVSTLTIQRTQQEDSAVYLCASSPRYTGELFFGEGSRLTVL.